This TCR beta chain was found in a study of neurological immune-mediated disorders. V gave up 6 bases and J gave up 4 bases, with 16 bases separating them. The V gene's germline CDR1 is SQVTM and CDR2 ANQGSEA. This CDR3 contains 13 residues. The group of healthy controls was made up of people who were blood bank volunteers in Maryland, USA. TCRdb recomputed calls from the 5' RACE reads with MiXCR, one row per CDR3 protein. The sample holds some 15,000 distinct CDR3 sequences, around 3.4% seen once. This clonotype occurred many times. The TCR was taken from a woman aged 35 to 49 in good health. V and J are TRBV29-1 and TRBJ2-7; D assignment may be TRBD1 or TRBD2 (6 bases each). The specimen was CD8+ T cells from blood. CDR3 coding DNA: TGCAGCGTCTCACAGGGAGGTGTTTACGAGCAGTACTTC. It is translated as CSVSQGGVYEQYF.